Here is one T cell receptor beta chain with its context. Generated by immunoSEQ multiplex PCR, the TCRdb table keeps only in-frame clones and is missing some. The profile shows 250,000 to 350,000 clones, about 92% of them singletons. Germline V lookup: CDR1 MNHEY, CDR2 SMNVEV (reference sequence). The trim removed 4 bases at V and 10 bases at J, leaving 11 bases unmatched. The CDR3 length is 16 residues. The source of the sample is a study of blood T cell repertoires in COVID-19. The specimen was PBMCs or T cells enriched from blood (not recorded which). The chain carries TRBV27 and TRBJ2-1, with TRBD1 identical over 12 bases. This clonotype was sampled from a woman aged 25-40 years who had recovered from COVID-19. The chain's CDR3 is CASSWNRDRGPGEQFF. CDR3 in DNA: TGTGCCAGCAGTTGGAACCGGGACAGGGGGCCAGGAGAGCAGTTCTTC.